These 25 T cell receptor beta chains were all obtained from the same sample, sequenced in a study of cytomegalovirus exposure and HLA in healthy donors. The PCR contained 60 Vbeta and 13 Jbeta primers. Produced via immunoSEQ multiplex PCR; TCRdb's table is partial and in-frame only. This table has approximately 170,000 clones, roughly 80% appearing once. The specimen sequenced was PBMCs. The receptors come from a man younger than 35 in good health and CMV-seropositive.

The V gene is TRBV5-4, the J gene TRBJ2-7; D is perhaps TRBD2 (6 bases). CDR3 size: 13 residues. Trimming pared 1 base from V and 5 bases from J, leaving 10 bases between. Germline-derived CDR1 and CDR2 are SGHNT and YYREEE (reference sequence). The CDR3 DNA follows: TGTGCCAGCAGCTTGAGGGGAGGTAACGAGCAGTACTTC. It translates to CASSLRGGNEQYF.

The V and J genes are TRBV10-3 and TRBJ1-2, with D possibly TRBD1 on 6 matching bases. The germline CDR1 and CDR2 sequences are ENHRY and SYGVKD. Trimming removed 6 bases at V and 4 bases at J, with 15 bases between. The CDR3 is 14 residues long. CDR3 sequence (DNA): TGTGCCATCAGCAACCCGGGACATCTCTATGGCTACACCTTC. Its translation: CAISNPGHLYGYTF.

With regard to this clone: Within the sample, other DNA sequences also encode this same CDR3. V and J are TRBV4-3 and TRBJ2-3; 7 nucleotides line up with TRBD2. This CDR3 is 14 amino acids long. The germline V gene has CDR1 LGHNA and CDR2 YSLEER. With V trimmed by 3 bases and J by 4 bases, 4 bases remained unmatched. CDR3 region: CASSHQRGPDTQYF. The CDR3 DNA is TGCGCCAGCAGCCACCAGCGGGGTCCAGATACGCAGTATTTT.

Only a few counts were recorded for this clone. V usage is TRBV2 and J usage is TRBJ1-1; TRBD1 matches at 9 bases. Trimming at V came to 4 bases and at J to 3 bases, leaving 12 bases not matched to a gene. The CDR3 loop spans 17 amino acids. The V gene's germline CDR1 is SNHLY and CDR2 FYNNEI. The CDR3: CASSGAAQGQGDTEAFF. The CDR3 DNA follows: TGTGCCAGCAGTGGGGCCGCACAGGGACAGGGCGACACTGAAGCTTTCTTT. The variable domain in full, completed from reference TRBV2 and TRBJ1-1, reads EPEVTQTPSHQVTQMGQEVILRCVPISNHLYFYWYRQILGQKVEFLVSFYNNEISEKSEIFDDQFSVERPDGSNFTLKIRSTKLEDSAMYFCASSGAAQGQGDTEAFFGQGTRLTVV.

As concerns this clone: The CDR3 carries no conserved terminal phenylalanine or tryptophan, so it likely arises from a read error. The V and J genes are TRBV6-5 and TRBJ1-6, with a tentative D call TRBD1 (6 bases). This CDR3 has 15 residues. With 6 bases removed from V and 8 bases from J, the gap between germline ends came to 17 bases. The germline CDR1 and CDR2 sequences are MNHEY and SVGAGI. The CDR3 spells CASSTQGHSDSPLHL. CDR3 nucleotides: TGTGCCAGCAGCACACAGGGTCACTCAGATTCACCCCTCCACCTT.

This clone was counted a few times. CDR3 sequence: CASIGFYGYTF. In DNA, the CDR3 is TGCGCCAGCATCGGGTTCTATGGCTACACCTTC. The rearrangement joins TRBV10-2 to TRBJ1-2; D is uncertain. Trimming pared 7 bases from V and 4 bases from J, leaving 7 bases between. There are 11 residues in the CDR3. Germline V lookup: CDR1 WSHSY, CDR2 SAAADI.

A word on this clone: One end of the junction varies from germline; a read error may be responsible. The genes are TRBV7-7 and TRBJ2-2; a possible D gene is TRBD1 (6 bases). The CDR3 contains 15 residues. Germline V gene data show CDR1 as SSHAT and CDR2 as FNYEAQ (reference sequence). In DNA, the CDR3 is TGTGCTAGCACCAAAGAACAGGGTGGCACCGGGGAGCTGTTTTTT. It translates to CASTKEQGGTGELFF.

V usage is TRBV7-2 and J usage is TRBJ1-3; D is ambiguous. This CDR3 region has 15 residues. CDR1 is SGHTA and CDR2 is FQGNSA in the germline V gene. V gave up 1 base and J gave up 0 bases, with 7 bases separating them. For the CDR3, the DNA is TGTGCCAGCAGCTTAGGACACTCCTCTGGAAACACCATATATTTT. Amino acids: CASSLGHSSGNTIYF.

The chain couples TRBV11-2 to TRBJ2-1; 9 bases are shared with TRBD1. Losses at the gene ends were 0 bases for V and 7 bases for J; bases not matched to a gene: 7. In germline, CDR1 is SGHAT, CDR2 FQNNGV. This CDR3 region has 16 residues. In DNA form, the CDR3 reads TGTGCCAGCAGCTTAGACCGGGACAGGGTCCGAAATGAGCAGTTCTTC. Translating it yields CASSLDRDRVRNEQFF. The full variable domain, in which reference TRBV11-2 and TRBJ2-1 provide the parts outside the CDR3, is EAGVAQSPRYKIIEKRQSVAFWCNPISGHATLYWYQQILGQGPKLLIQFQNNGVVDDSQLPKDRFSAERLKGVDSTLKIQPAKLEDSAVYLCASSLDRDRVRNEQFFGPGTRLTVL.

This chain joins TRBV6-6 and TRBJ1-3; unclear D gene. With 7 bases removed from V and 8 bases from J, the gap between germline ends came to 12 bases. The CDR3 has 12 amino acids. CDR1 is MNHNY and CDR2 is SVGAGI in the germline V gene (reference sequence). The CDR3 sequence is CASMSAGDTIYF. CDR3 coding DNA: TGTGCCAGCATGAGCGCCGGGGACACCATATATTTT.

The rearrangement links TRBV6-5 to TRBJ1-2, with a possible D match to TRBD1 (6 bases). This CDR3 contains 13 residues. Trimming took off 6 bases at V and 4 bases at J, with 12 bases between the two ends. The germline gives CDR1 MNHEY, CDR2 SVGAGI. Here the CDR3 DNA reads TGTGCCAGCAGCCAGGACAGTCTCTATGGCTACACCTTC. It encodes CASSQDSLYGYTF.

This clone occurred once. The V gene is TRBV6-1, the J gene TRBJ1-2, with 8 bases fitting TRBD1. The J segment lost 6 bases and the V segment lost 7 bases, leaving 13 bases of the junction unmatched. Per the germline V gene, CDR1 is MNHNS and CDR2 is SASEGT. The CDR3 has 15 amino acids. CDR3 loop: CASNSGQGGTDGYTF. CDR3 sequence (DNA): TGTGCCAGCAACTCCGGACAGGGAGGGACTGATGGCTACACCTTC.

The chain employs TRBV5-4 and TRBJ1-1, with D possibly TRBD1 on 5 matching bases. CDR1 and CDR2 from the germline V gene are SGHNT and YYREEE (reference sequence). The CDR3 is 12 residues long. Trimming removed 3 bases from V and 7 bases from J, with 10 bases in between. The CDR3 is CASSSAGGEAFF. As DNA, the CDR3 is TGTGCCAGCAGCTCCGCGGGGGGTGAAGCTTTCTTT.

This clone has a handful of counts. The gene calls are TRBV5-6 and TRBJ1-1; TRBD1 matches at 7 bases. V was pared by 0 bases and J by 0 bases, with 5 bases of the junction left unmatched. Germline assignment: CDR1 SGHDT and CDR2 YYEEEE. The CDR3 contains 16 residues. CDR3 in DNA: TGTGCCAGCAGCTTGGGGTTAGGGACAGTGAACACTGAAGCTTTCTTT. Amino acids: CASSLGLGTVNTEAFF.

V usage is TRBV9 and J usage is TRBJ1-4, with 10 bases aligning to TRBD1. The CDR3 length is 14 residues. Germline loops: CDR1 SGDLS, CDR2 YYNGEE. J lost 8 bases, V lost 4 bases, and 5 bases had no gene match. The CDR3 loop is CASSPGTGVEKLFF. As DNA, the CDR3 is TGTGCCAGCAGCCCCGGGACAGGGGTCGAAAAACTGTTTTTT.

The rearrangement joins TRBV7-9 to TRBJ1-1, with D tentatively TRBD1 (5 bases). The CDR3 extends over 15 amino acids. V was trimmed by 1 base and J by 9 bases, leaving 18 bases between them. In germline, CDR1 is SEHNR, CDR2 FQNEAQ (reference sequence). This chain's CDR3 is CASSLDGGTRTKAFF. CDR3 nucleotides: TGTGCCAGCAGCTTAGACGGGGGAACGAGAACGAAAGCTTTCTTT.

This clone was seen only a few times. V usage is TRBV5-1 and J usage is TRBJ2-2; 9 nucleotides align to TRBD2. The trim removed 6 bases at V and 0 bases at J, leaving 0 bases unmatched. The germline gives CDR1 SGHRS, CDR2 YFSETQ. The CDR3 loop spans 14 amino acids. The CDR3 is CASTSGTNTGELFF. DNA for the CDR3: TGCGCCAGCACTAGCGGGACGAACACCGGGGAGCTGTTTTTT.

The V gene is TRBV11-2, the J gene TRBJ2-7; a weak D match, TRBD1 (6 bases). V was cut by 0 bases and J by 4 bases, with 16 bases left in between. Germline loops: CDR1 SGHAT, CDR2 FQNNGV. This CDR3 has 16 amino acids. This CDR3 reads CASSLDRGGKGYEQYF. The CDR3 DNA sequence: TGTGCCAGCAGCTTAGATCGTGGGGGCAAAGGGTACGAGCAGTACTTC.

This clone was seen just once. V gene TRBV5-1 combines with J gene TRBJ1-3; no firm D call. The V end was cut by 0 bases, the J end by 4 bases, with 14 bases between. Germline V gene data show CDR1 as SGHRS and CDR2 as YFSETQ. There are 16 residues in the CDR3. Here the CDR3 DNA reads TGCGCCAGCAGCTTGGCCGGTCAGGTCGCCGGAAACACCATATATTTT. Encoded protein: CASSLAGQVAGNTIYF.

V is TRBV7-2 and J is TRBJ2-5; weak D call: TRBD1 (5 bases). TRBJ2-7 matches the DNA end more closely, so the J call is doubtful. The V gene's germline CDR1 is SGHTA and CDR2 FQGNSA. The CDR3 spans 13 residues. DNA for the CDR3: TGTGCCAGCAGCCCCTCAGGGTACTACGAGCAGTACTTC. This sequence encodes CASSPSGYYEQYF.

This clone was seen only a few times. CDR3: CSVPDLRTQYGEQYF. CDR3 in DNA: TGCAGCGTTCCCGACCTTCGGACTCAGTATGGCGAGCAGTACTTC. V usage is TRBV29-1 and J usage is TRBJ2-7; D possibly corresponds to TRBD2 (5 bases). The V gene's germline CDR1 is SQVTM and CDR2 ANQGSEA. V dropped 5 bases and J dropped 6 bases, with 23 bases sitting between them. The CDR3 spans 15 residues.

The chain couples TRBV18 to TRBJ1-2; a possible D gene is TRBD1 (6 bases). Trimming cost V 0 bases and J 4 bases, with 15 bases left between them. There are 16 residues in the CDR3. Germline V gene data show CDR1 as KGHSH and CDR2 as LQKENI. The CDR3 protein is CASSPPAGGIGYGYTF. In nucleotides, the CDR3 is TGTGCCAGCTCACCACCGGCTGGGGGCATAGGCTATGGCTACACCTTC.

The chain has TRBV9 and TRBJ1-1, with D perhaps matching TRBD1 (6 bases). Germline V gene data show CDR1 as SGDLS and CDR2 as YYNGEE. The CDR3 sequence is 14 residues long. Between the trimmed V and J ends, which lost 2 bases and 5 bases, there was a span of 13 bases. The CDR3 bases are TGTGCCAGCAGCGTGGGAGGGGGTCGGACTGAAGCTTTCTTT. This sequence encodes CASSVGGGRTEAFF.

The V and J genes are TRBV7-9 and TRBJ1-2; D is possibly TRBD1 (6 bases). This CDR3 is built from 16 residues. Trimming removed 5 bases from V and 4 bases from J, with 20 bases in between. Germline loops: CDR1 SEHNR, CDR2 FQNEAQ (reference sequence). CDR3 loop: CASSPIPGHTLYGYTF. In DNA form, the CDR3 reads TGTGCCAGCAGCCCGATCCCGGGACACACTCTCTATGGCTACACCTTC.

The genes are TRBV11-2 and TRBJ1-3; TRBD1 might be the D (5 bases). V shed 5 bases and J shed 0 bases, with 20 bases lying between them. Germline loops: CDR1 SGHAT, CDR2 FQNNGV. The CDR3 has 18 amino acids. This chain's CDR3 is CASSPVLGPPSSGNTIYF. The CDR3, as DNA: TGTGCCAGCAGCCCGGTTTTGGGGCCACCGAGCTCTGGAAACACCATATATTTT. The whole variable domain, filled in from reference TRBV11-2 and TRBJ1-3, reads EAGVAQSPRYKIIEKRQSVAFWCNPISGHATLYWYQQILGQGPKLLIQFQNNGVVDDSQLPKDRFSAERLKGVDSTLKIQPAKLEDSAVYLCASSPVLGPPSSGNTIYFGEGSWLTVV.